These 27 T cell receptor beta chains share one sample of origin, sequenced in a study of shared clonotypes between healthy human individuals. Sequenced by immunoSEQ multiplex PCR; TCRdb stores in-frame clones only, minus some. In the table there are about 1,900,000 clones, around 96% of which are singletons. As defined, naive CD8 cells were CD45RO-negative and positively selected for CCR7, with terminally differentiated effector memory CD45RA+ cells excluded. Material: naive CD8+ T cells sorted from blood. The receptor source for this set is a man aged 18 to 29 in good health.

The CDR3 DNA follows: TGTGCCAGCAGCCTCCCAGGGACTAGTCCCTACGAGCAGTACTTC. This encodes CASSLPGTSPYEQYF. The chain is built from TRBV14 and TRBJ2-7; TRBD2 agrees at 8 bases. The CDR3 extends over 15 amino acids. J was trimmed by 2 bases and V by 4 bases; bases with no gene match: 7. The germline CDR1 and CDR2 sequences are SGHDN and FVKESK.

The DNA for the CDR3 is TGTGCCAGCAGTTACGGCGGGGGTCCCCGGAATGGCTACACCTTC. Its protein product is CASSYGGGPRNGYTF. This rearrangement joins TRBV6-6 to TRBJ1-2; perhaps TRBD1 as D (5 bases). The germline V and J ends were trimmed by 2 bases and 6 bases, with 16 bases remaining between them. CDR3 length equals 15 residues. Germline V gene sequence: CDR1 MNHNY, CDR2 SVGAGI (reference sequence).

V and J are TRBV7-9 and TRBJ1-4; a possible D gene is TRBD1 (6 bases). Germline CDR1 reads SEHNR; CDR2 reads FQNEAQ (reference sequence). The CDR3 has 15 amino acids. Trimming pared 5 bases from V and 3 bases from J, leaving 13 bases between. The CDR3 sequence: CASSPRGDPNEKLFF. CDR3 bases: TGTGCCAGCAGCCCTAGGGGGGACCCTAATGAAAAACTGTTTTTT.

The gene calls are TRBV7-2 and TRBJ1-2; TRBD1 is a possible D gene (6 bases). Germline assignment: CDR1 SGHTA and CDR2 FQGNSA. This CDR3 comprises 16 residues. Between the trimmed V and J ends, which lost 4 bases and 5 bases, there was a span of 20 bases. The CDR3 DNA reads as TGTGCCAGCAGCTGGAAAGGGGCAGGGGATTTTTATGGCTACACCTTC. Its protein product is CASSWKGAGDFYGYTF.

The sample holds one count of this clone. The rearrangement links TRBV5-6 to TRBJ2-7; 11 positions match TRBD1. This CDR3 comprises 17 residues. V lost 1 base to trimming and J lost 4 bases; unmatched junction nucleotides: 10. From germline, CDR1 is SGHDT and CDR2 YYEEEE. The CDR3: CASSLTPEGQGAYEQYF. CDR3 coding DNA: TGTGCCAGCAGCTTGACCCCGGAAGGACAGGGGGCGTACGAGCAGTACTTC.

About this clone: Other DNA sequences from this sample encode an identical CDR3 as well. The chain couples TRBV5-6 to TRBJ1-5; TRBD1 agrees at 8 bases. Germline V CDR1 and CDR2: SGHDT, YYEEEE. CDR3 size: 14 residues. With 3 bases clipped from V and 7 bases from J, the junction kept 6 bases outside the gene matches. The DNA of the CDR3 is TGTGCCAGCAGCTCAGGACAGGGAGGACAGCCCCAGCATTTT. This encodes CASSSGQGGQPQHF.

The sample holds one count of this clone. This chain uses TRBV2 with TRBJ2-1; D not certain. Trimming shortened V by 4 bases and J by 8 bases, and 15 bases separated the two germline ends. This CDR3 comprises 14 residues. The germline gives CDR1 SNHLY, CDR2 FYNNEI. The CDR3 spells CASSVPVSYDEQFF. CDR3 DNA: TGTGCCAGCAGTGTTCCTGTTTCCTATGATGAGCAGTTCTTC.

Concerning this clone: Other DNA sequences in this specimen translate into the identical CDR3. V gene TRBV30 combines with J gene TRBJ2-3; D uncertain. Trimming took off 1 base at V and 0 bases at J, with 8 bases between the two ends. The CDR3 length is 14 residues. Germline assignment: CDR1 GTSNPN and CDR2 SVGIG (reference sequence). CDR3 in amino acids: CAWSALASTDTQYF. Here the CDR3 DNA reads TGTGCCTGGAGTGCATTGGCGAGCACAGATACGCAGTATTTT.

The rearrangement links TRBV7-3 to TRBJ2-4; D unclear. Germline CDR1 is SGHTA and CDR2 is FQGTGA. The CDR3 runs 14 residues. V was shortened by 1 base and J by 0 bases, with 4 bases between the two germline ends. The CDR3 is CASSLILAKNIQYF. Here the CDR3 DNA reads TGTGCCAGCAGCTTAATTTTAGCCAAAAACATTCAGTACTTC.

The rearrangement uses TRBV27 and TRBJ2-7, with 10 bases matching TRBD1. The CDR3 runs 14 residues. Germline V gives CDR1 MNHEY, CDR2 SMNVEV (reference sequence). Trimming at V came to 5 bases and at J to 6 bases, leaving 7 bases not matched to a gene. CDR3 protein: CASSTRQGASEQYF. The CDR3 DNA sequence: TGTGCCAGCAGTACGAGACAGGGGGCGAGCGAGCAGTACTTC.

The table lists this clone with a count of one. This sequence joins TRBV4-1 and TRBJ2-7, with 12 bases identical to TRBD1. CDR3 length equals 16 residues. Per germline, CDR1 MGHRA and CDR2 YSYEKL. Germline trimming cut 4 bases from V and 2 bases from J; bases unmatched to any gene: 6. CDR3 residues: CASSPGGTGGTYEQYF. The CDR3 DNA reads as TGCGCCAGCAGCCCGGGTGGGACAGGGGGCACCTACGAGCAGTACTTC.

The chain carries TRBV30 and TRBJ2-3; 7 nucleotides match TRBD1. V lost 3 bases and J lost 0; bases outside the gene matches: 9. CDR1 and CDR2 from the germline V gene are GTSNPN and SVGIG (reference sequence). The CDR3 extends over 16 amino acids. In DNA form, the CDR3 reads TGTGCCTGGAGCGGGACAGTGATTTTTAGCACAGATACGCAGTATTTT. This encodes CAWSGTVIFSTDTQYF.

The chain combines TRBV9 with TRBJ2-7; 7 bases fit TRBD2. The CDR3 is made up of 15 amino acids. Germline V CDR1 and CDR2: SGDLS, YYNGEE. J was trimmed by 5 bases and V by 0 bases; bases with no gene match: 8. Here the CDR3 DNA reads TGTGCCAGCAGCGTAGGAGGGTCAGGGAGGGACGAGCAGTACTTC. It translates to CASSVGGSGRDEQYF.

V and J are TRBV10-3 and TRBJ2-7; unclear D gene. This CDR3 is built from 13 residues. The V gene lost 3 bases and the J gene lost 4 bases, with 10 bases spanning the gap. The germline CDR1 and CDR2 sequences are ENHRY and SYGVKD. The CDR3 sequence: CAISDLERYEQYF. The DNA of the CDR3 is TGTGCCATCAGTGACCTAGAAAGGTACGAGCAGTACTTC.

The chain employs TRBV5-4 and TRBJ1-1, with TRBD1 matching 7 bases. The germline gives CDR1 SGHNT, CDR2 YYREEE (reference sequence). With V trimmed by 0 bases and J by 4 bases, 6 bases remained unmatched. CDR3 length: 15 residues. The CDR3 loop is CASSLEGGAGTEAFF. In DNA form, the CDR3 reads TGTGCCAGCAGCTTGGAAGGGGGCGCGGGCACTGAAGCTTTCTTT.

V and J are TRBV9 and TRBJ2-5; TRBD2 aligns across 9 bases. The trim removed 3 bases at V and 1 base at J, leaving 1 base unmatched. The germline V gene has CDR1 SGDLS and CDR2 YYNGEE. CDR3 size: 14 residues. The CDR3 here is CASSGLAVQETQYF. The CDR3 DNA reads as TGTGCCAGCAGCGGACTAGCGGTCCAAGAGACCCAGTACTTC.

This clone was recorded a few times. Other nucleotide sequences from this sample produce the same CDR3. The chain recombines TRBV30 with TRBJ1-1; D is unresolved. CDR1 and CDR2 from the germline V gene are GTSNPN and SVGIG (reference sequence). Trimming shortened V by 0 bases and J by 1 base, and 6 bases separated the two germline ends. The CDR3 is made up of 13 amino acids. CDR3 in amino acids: CAWSVFGNTEAFF. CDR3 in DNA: TGTGCCTGGAGTGTGTTCGGGAACACTGAAGCTTTCTTT.

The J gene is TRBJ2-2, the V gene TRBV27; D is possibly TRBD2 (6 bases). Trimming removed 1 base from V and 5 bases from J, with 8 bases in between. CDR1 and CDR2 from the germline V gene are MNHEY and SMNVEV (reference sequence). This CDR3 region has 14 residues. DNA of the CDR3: TGTGCCAGCAGTTTATTGACTAGTACCGGGGAGCTGTTTTTT. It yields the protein CASSLLTSTGELFF.

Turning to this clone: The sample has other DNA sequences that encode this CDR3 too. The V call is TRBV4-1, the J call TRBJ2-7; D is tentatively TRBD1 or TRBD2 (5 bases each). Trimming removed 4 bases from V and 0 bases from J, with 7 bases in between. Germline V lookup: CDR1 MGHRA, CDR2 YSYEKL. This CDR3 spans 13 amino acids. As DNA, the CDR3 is TGCGCCAGCAGCCCGGGACCCTCCTACGAGCAGTACTTC. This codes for CASSPGPSYEQYF.

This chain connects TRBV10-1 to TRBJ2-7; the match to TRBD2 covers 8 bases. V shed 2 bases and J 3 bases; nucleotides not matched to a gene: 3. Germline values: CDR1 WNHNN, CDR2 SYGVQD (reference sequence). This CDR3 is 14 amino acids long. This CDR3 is CASSEDGGGYEQYF. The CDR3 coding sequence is TGCGCCAGCAGTGAGGACGGGGGGGGCTACGAGCAGTACTTC.

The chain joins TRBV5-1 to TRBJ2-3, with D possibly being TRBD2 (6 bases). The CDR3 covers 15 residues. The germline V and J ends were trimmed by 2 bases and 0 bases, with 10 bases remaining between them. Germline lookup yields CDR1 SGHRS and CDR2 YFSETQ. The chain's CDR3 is CASSFSGTSTDTQYF. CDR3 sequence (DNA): TGCGCCAGCAGCTTCTCAGGGACTAGCACAGATACGCAGTATTTT.

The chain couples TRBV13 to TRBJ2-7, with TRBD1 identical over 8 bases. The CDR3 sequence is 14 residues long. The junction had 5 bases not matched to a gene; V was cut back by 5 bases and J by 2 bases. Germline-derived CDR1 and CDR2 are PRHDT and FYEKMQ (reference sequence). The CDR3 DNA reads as TGTGCCAGCAGCCCACAACAGGGGGCCTACGAGCAGTACTTC. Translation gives CASSPQQGAYEQYF.

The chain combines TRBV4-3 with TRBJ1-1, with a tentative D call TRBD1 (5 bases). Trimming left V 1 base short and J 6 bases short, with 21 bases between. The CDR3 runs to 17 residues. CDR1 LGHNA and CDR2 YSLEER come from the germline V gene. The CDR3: CASSQGAEGPQLAEAFF. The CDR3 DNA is TGCGCCAGCAGCCAAGGAGCGGAGGGACCACAGCTCGCTGAAGCTTTCTTT.

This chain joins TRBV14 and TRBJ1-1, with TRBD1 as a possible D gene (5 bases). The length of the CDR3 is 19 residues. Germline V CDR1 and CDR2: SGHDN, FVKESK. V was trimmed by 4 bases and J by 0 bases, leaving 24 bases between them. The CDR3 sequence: CASSRKLLDRRIMNTEAFF. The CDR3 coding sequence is TGTGCCAGCAGCCGAAAACTACTTGACAGACGAATAATGAACACTGAAGCTTTCTTT.

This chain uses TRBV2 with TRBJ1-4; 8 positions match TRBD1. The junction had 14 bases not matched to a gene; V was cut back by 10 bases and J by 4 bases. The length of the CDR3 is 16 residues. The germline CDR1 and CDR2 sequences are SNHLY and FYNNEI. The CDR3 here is CAIKSRDRLLNEKLFF. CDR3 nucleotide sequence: TGTGCCATCAAGTCCCGGGACAGGCTTCTTAATGAAAAACTGTTTTTT.

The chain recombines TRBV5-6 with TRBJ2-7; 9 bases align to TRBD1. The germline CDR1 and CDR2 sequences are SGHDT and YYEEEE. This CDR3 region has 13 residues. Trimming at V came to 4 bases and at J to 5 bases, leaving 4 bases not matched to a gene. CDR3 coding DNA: TGTGCCAGCAGCGGGGGACAGGGTCACGAGCAGTACTTC. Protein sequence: CASSGGQGHEQYF.

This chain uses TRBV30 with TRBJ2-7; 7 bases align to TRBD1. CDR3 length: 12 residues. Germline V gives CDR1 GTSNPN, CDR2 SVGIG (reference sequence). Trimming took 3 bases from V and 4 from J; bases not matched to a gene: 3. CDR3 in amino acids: CAWRGTAYEQYF. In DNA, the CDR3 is TGTGCCTGGAGAGGGACAGCGTACGAGCAGTACTTC.